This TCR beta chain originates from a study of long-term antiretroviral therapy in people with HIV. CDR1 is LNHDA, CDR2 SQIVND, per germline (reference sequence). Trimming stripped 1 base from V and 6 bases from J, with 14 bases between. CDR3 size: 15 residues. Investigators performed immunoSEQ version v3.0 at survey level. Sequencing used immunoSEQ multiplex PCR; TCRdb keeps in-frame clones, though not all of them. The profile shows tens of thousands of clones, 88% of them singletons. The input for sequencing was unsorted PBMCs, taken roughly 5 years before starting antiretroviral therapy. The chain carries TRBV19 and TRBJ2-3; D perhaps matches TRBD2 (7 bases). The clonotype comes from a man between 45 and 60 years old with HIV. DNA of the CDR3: TGTGCCAGTAGTATAGGACTAGGGGGGGCTGATACGCAGTATTTT. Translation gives CASSIGLGGADTQYF.